The 10 T cell receptor beta chains in this list originate from one sample, sequenced in a study of TIL therapy for anti-PD-1-resistant metastatic lung cancer. Time point given: pre-treatment sample, taken before nivolumab and TIL therapy. This was the immunoSEQ v3 assay. Clones were read by immunoSEQ multiplex PCR, and TCRdb kept only the in-frame ones, dropping some. The sample has tens of thousands of clones, 65% to 90% seen once. Specimen: blood, collected at baseline. The receptor set was obtained from a person between 30 and 80 years old with non-small cell lung cancer.

The table lists this clone with a few counts. The rearrangement joins TRBV6-4 to TRBJ2-1; 14 positions match TRBD2. Germline-derived CDR1 and CDR2 are MRHNA and SNTAGT. The CDR3 totals 15 residues. The J segment lost 6 bases and the V segment lost 4 bases, leaving 2 bases of the junction unmatched. The CDR3: CASSAGTSGSNEQFF. For the CDR3, the DNA is TGTGCCAGCAGTGCCGGGACTAGCGGGAGCAATGAGCAGTTCTTC.

CDR3 protein: CASSPTGHSNQPQHF. The CDR3 DNA sequence: TGTGCCAGCAGCCCAACAGGGCATAGCAATCAGCCCCAGCATTTT. This sequence joins TRBV7-9 and TRBJ1-5, with a possible D match to TRBD1 (6 bases). Trimming took off 5 bases at V and 0 bases at J, with 11 bases between the two ends. The length of the CDR3 is 15 residues. Germline V lookup: CDR1 SEHNR, CDR2 FQNEAQ (reference sequence).

The J gene is TRBJ1-2, the V gene TRBV4-3; the D is unclear. From germline, CDR1 is LGHNA and CDR2 YSLEER. This CDR3 is built from 16 residues. Trimming stripped 1 base from V and 3 bases from J, with 15 bases between. The CDR3, as DNA: TGCGCCAGCAGCCAAGGAGGATCCGGCGCGGACTATGGCTACACCTTC. Its protein is CASSQGGSGADYGYTF.

The chain links TRBV12-5 to TRBJ2-3, with a tentative D call TRBD2 (5 bases). Germline V gene data show CDR1 as LGHNT and CDR2 as FRNRAP. The CDR3 extends over 16 amino acids. The V end was cut by 5 bases, the J end by 3 bases, with 18 bases between. CDR3 loop: CASGLATVPGTDTQYF. The CDR3 coding sequence is TGTGCTAGTGGTCTAGCTACAGTGCCGGGAACAGATACGCAGTATTTT. The variable domain in full, with the rest retrieved from reference TRBV12-5 and TRBJ2-3, is DARVTQTPRHKVTEMGQEVTMRCQPILGHNTVFWYRQTMMQGLELLAYFRNRAPLDDSGMPKDRFSAEMPDATLATLKIQPSEPRDSAVYFCASGLATVPGTDTQYFGPGTRLTVL.

The chain combines TRBV11-2 with TRBJ2-7; maybe TRBD2 (6 bases). Looked up from germline, CDR1 is SGHAT and CDR2 is FQNNGV. This CDR3 spans 13 amino acids. Trimming took off 3 bases at V and 6 bases at J, with 12 bases between the two ends. CDR3 sequence reads: CASSFGGLFEQYF. DNA for the CDR3: TGTGCCAGCAGCTTTGGAGGGTTATTCGAGCAGTACTTC.

This clone was seen only a few times. The chain carries TRBV11-2 and TRBJ2-2; TRBD2 matches at 10 bases. The CDR3 sequence is 15 residues long. In germline, CDR1 is SGHAT, CDR2 FQNNGV. J lost 2 bases, V lost 4 bases, and 1 base had no gene match. CDR3 residues: CASSWTSGNTGELFF. The CDR3 nucleotides are TGTGCCAGCAGCTGGACTAGCGGTAACACCGGGGAGCTGTTTTTT.

The chain has TRBV11-2 and TRBJ2-7; D unresolved. V was clipped by 2 bases and J by 4 bases, with 12 bases between them. Germline V CDR1 and CDR2: SGHAT, FQNNGV. CDR3 length equals 14 residues. The CDR3: CASSLRRARYEQYF. CDR3 coding DNA: TGTGCCAGCAGCTTACGAAGGGCGCGGTACGAGCAGTACTTC. Filled out from reference TRBV11-2 and TRBJ2-7, the complete variable domain reads EAGVAQSPRYKIIEKRQSVAFWCNPISGHATLYWYQQILGQGPKLLIQFQNNGVVDDSQLPKDRFSAERLKGVDSTLKIQPAKLEDSAVYLCASSLRRARYEQYFGPGTRLTVT.

The chain joins TRBV11-2 to TRBJ2-5; D assignment may be TRBD1 or TRBD2 (6 bases each). Per germline, CDR1 SGHAT and CDR2 FQNNGV. Deletions cut 4 bases from V and 2 bases from J, with 17 bases between. CDR3 length equals 16 residues. The CDR3 nucleotides are TGTGCCAGCAGCTACCAGGGGCTAGCGAAACAAGAGACCCAGTACTTC. Its translation is CASSYQGLAKQETQYF.

The V and J genes are TRBV4-3 and TRBJ1-6; TRBD1 agrees at 9 bases. Germline CDR1 LGHNA, CDR2 YSLEER. The CDR3 consists of 15 residues. Trimming cost V 2 bases and J 10 bases; bases outside gene matches: 6. The CDR3 sequence is CASSQSQGARSPLHF. In DNA, the CDR3 is TGCGCCAGCAGCCAATCACAGGGGGCCCGGTCACCCCTCCACTTT.

The gene calls are TRBV27 and TRBJ1-5; D possibly corresponds to TRBD1 (5 bases). The CDR3 sequence is 16 residues long. In germline, CDR1 is MNHEY, CDR2 SMNVEV (reference sequence). Trimming took 3 bases from V and 3 from J, leaving 15 bases between them. CDR3 sequence reads: CASSFSGDGDNQPQHF. The CDR3 region has the DNA TGTGCCAGCAGTTTCTCCGGGGACGGCGACAATCAGCCCCAGCATTTT.